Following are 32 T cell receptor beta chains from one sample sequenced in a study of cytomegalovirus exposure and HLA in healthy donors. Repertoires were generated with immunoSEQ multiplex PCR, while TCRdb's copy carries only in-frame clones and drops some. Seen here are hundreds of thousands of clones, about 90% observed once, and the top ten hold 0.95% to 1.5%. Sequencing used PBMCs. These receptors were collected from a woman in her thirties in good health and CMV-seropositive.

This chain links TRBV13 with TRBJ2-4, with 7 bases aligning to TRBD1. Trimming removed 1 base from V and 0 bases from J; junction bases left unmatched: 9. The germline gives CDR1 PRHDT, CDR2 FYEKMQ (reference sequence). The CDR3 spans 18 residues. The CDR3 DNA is TGTGCCAGCAGCTTAGTGTCCCGGGACAGACTAGCCAAAAACATTCAGTACTTC. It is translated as CASSLVSRDRLAKNIQYF. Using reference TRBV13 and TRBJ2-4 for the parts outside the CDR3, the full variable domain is AAGVIQSPRHLIKEKRETATLKCYPIPRHDTVYWYQQGPGQDPQFLISFYEKMQSDKGSIPDRFSAQQFSDYHSELNMSSLELGDSALYFCASSLVSRDRLAKNIQYFGAGTRLSVL.

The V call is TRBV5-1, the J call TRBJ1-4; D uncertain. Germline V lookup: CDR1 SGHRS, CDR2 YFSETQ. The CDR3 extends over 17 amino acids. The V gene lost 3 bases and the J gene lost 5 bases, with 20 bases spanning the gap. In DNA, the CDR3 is TGCGCCAGCAGCTGGGCGAGCGGCGGATCTCAGAATGAAAAACTGTTTTTT. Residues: CASSWASGGSQNEKLFF.

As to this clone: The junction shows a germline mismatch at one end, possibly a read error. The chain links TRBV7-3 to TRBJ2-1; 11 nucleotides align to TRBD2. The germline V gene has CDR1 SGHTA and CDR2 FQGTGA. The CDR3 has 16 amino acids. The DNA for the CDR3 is TGTGCCAGCAGCGTAACGACTAGCGGGGCCAACAATGAGCAGTTCTTC. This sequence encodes CASSVTTSGANNEQFF.

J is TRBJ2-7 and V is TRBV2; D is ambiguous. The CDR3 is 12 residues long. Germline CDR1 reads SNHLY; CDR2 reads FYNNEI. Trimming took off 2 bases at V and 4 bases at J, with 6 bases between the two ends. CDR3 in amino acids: CASSENTYEQYF. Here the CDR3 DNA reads TGTGCCAGCAGTGAAAATACATACGAGCAGTACTTC.

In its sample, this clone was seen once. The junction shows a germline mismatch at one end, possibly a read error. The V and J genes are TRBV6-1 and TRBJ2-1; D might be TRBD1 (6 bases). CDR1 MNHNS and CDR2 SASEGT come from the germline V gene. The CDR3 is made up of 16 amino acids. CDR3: CASREDGTPRYNEQFF. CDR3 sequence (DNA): TGTGCCAGCAGAGAAGACGGGACACCGAGGTACAATGAGCAGTTCTTC.

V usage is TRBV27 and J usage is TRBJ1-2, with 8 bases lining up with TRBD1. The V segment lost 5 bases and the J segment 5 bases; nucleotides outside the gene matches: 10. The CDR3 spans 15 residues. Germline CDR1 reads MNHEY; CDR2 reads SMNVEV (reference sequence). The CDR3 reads CASSPRTGRQYGYTF. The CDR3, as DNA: TGTGCCAGCAGTCCCCGGACAGGGCGGCAGTATGGCTACACCTTC.

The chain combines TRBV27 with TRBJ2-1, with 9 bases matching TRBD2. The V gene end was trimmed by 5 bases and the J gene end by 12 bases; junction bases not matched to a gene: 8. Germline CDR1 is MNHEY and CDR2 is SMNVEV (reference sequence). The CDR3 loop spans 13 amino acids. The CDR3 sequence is CASSPGTSWVQFF. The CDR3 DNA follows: TGTGCCAGCAGTCCTGGGACTAGCTGGGTGCAGTTCTTC.

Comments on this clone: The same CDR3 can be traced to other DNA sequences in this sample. CDR3 sequence reads: CAWSVPGQGLGKYF. CDR3 DNA sequence: TGTGCCTGGAGTGTACCAGGACAGGGCCTAGGAAAGTACTTC. The chain uses TRBV30 and TRBJ2-7; TRBD1 matches at 8 bases. Germline V gene data show CDR1 as GTSNPN and CDR2 as SVGIG (reference sequence). V lost 0 bases to trimming and J lost 11 bases; unmatched junction nucleotides: 12. The CDR3 is 14 residues long.

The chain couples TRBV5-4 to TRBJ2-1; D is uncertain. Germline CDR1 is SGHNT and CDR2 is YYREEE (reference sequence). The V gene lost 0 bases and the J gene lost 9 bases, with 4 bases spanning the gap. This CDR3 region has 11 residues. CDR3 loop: CASSLGSEQFF. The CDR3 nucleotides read TGTGCCAGCAGCTTGGGGAGTGAGCAGTTCTTC.

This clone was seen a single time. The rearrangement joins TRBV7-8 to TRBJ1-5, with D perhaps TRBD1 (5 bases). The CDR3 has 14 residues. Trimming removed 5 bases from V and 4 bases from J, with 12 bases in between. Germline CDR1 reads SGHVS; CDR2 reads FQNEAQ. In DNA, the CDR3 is TGTGCCAGCAGCCTGTACGGGGGTAATCAGCCCCAGCATTTT. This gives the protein CASSLYGGNQPQHF.

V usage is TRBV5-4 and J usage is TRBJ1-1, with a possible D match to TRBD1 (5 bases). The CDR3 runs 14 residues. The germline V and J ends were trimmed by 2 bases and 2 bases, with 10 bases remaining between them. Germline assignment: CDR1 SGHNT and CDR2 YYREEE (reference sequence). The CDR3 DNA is TGTGCCAGCAGCTTCAGGGCTGCTAACACTGAAGCTTTCTTT. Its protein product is CASSFRAANTEAFF.

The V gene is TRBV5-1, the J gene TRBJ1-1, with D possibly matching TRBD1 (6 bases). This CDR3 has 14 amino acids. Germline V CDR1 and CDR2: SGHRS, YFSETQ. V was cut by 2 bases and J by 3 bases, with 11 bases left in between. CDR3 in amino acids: CASSFTGRDTEAFF. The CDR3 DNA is TGCGCCAGCAGCTTTACAGGGAGGGACACTGAAGCTTTCTTT.

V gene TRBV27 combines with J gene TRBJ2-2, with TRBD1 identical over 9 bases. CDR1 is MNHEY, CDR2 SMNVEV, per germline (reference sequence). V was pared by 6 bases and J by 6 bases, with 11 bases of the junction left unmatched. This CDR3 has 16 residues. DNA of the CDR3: TGTGCCAGCAGGACGCCCGACAGGGGGATTCCCGGGGAGCTGTTTTTT. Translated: CASRTPDRGIPGELFF.

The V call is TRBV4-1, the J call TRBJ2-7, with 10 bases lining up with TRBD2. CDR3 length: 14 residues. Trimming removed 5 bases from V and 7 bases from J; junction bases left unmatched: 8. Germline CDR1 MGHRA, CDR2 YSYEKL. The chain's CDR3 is CASSEEREGWEQYF. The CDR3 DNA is TGCGCCAGCAGCGAGGAGCGGGAGGGTTGGGAGCAGTACTTC.

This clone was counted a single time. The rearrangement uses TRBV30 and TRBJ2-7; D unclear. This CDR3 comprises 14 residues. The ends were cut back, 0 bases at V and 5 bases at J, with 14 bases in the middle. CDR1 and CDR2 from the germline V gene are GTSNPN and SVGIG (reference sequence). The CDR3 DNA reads TGTGCCTGGAGTGTACGGCGGATGCTCCACGAGCAGTACTTC. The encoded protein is CAWSVRRMLHEQYF.

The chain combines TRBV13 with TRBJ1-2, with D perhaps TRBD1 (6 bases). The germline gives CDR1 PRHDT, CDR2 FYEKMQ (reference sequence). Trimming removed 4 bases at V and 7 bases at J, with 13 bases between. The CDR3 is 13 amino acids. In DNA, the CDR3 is TGTGCCAGCAGCTCAACGGACAGCCCTGGCTACACCTTC. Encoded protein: CASSSTDSPGYTF.

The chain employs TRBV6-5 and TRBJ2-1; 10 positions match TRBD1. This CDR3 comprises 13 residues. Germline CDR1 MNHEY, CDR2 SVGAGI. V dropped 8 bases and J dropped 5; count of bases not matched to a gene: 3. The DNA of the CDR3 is TGTGCCAGCGCGGGACAGGGGAACAATGAGCAGTTCTTC. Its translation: CASAGQGNNEQFF.

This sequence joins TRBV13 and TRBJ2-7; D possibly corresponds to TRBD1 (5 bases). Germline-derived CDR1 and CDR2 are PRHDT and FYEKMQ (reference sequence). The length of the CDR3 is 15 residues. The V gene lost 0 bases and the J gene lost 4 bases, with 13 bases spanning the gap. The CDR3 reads CASSLGRTPPYEQYF. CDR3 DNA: TGTGCCAGCAGCTTAGGTCGGACACCTCCTTACGAGCAGTACTTC.

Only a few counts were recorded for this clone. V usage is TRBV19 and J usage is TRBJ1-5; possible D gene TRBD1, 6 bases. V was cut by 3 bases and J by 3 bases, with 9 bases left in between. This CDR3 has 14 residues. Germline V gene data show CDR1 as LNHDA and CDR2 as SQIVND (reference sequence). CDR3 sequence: CASSMYRDNQPQHF. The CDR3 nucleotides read TGTGCCAGTAGTATGTACAGGGACAATCAGCCCCAGCATTTT.

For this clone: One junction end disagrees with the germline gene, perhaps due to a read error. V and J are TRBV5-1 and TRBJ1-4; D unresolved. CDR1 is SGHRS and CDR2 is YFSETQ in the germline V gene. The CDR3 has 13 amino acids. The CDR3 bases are TGCGCCAGCGCCGAGAGTGCTAAGGAAAAACTGTTTTTT. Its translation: CASAESAKEKLFF. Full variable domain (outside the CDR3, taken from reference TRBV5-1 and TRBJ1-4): KAGVTQTPRYLIKTRGQQVTLSCSPISGHRSVSWYQQTPGQGLQFLFEYFSETQRNKGNFPGRFSGRQFSNSRSEMNVSTLELGDSALYLCASAESAKEKLFFGSGTQLSVL.

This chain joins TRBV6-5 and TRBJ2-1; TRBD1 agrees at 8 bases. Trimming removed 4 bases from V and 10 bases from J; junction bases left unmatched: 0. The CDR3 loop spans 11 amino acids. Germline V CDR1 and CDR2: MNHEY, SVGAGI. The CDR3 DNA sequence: TGTGCCAGCAGTTGGACAGGGGAGCAGTTCTTC. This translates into CASSWTGEQFF.

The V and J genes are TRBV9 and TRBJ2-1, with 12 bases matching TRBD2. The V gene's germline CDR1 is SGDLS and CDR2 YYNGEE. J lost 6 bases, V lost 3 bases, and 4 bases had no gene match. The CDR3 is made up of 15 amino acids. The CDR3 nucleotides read TGTGCCAGCAGCGACCCGGGACTAGCGGGCAATGAGCAGTTCTTC. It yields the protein CASSDPGLAGNEQFF.

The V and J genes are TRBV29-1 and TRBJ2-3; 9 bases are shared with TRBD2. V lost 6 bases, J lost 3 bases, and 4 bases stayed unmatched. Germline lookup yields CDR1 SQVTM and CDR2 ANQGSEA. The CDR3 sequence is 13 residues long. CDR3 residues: CSVTTSGTDTQYF. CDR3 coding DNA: TGCAGCGTCACGACTAGCGGAACAGATACGCAGTATTTT.

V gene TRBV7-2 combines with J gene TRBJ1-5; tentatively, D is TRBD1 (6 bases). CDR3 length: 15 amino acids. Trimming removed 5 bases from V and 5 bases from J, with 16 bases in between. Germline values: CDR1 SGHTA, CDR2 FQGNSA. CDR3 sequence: CASSPRTVSYQPQHF. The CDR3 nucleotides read TGTGCCAGCAGCCCCCGGACAGTTTCCTATCAGCCCCAGCATTTT.

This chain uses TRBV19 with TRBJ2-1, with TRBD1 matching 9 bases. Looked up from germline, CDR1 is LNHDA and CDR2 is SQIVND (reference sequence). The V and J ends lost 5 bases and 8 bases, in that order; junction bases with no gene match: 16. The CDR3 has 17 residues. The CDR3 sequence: CASSPTSPGQGFYEQFF. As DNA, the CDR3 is TGTGCCAGTAGTCCAACCTCACCCGGACAGGGGTTCTATGAGCAGTTCTTC.

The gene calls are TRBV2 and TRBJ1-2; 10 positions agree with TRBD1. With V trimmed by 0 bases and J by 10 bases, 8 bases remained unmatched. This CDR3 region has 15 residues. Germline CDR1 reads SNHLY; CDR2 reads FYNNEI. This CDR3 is CASSEASEGQGNYTF. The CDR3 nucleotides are TGTGCCAGCAGTGAAGCATCCGAGGGACAGGGGAACTACACCTTC.

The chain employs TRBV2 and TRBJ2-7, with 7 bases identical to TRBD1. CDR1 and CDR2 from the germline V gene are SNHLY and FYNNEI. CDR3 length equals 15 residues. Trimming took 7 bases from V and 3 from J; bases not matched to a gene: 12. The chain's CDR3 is CASTLTGYGNYEQYF. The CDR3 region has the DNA TGTGCCAGCACCTTGACAGGGTATGGGAACTACGAGCAGTACTTC.

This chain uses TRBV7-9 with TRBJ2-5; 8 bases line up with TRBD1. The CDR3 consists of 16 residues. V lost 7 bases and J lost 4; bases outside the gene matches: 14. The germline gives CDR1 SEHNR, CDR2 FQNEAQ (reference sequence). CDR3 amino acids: CASTKSQGAMAETQYF. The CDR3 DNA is TGTGCCAGCACCAAATCGCAGGGGGCAATGGCAGAGACCCAGTACTTC.

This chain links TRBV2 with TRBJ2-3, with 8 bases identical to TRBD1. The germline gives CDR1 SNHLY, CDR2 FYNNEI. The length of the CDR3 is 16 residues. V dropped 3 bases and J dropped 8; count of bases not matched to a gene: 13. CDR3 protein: CASSDLLQGDLGTQYF. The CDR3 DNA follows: TGTGCCAGCAGTGATCTGTTACAGGGGGATTTAGGTACGCAGTATTTT.

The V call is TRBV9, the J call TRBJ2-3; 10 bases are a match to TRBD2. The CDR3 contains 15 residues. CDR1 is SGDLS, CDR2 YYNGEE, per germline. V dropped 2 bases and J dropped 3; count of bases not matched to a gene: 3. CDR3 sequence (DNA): TGTGCCAGCAGCGTCCTAGCGGGAGTAACAGATACGCAGTATTTT. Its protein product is CASSVLAGVTDTQYF.

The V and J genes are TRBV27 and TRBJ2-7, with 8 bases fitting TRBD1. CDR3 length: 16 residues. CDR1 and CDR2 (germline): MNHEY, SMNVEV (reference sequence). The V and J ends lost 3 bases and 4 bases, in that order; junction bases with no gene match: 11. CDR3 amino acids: CASSFLPGQEAYEQYF. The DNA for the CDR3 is TGTGCCAGCAGTTTCCTTCCGGGACAGGAGGCTTACGAGCAGTACTTC.

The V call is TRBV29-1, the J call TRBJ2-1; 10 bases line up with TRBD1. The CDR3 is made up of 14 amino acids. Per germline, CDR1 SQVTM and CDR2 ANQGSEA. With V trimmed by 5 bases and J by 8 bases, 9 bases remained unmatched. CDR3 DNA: TGCAGCGTTCACCCCGGGACAGGGGAGGATGAGCAGTTCTTC. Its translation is CSVHPGTGEDEQFF.